This record covers a single T cell receptor beta chain. Its antigen is not identified. Sequencing was performed with immunoSEQ multiplex PCR; in TCRdb, only in-frame clones are kept and a portion is missing. This sample has just under 150,000 clones, with 70% to 90% found just once. The sample comes from a study of T cell responses to AZD1222 COVID-19 vaccine. Regarding the study as a whole: Donors were largely white British and mainly female; clonal diversity was possibly underestimated.

Germline assignment: CDR1 KGHSH and CDR2 LQKENI. Trimming took 3 bases from V and 1 from J, leaving 6 bases between them. The CDR3 extends over 13 amino acids. This clonotype was sampled from an adult who received the MenACWY meningococcal vaccine as a control. The V gene is TRBV18, the J gene TRBJ1-1; D not certain. This material consisted of peripheral blood, taken 28 days after the second dose of the MenACWY control vaccine. In nucleotides, the CDR3 is TGTGCCAGCTCACCCGCCTCGAACACTGAAGCTTTCTTT. The encoded protein is CASSPASNTEAFF.